This T cell receptor (beta chain) was sequenced during a study of response to subunit inactivated influenza vaccine (dated by TCRdb to the late 2010s). With respect to the entire study: The study used deep quantitative T cell receptor repertoire profiling to track responses to a trivalent subunit inactivated influenza vaccine.

Overall study results and their limits: The authors suggested that each seasonal influenza vaccination may recruit only a limited number of new T cells.

Based on the germline V gene, the CDR1 and CDR2 sequences are KGHSH and LQKENI. From cysteine to phenylalanine, the CDR3 is 15 amino acids long. Just the 45-base CDR3 DNA is kept, in frame starting at base 1. Germline trimming: 3 bases from V, 5 bases from J; junction bases outside gene matches: 7. Libraries were made using RT-PCR. TCRdb records Illumina HiSeq 2500 as the sequencer. The public reads were run again by TCRdb, first through fastp at Q25 and then through MiXCR, and only productive beta chains were kept. Merged by CDR3 protein, the rows form single entries marked with the most common genes and DNA. Counted in this sample were 550,000 to 800,000 distinct CDR3 sequences; approximately 15% of them appeared once. The ten biggest clones cover around 6.5% of the sample. Turning to this clonotype: Its specific antigen is unknown. Base qualities were left out, and no much larger clone turns up one base away.

This specimen was PBMCs from blood, taken less than 15 days before vaccination. The receptor comes from a man aged 50 to 60 who received an inactivated influenza vaccine. Donor details come from another sample of the same person, matched by shared clones. Recombination connected TRBV18 to TRBJ2-1; 7 central nucleotides agree with TRBD2. The CDR3 reads as follows: CASSPNREVNNEQFF. The bases read TGTGCCAGCTCACCCAATCGGGAGGTTAACAATGAGCAGTTCTTC.